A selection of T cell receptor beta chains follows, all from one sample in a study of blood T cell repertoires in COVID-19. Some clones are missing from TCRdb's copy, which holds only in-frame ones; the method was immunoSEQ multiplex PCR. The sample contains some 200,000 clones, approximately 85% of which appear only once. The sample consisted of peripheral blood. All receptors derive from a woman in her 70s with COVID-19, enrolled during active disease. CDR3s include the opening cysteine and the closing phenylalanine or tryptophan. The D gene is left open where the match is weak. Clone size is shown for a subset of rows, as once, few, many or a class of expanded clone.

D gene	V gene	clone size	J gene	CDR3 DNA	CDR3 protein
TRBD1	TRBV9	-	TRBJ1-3	TGTGCCAGCAGCGTACACCCGAAGGGGGCAGTTGGAAACACCATATATTTT	CASSVHPKGAVGNTIYF
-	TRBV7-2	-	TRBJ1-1	TGTGCCAGCAGCCTCTCGGCCCGGGAGACTGAAGCTTTCTTT	CASSLSARETEAFF
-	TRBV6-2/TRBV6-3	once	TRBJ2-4	TGTGCCAGCAGTCCGACCGGACAGAAAAACATTCAGTACTTC	CASSPTGQKNIQYF
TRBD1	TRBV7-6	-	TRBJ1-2	TGTGCCAGCAGCTTAGCACCCAACAGGGGAACCTATGGCTACACCTTC	CASSLAPNRGTYGYTF
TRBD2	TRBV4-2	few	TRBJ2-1	TGTGCCAGCAGCCAAGACGAAGGGCGGGAGGGCCCCGGAGATGAGCAGTTCTTC	CASSQDEGREGPGDEQFF
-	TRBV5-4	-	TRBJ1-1	TGTGCCAGCAACCCGGGAAGGGATAACACTGAAGCTTTCTTT	CASNPGRDNTEAFF
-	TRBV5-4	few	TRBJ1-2	TGTGCCAGCAGCTTGGACAGGTACTATGGCTACACCTTC	CASSLDRYYGYTF
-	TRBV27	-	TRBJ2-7	TGTGCCAGCAGTTACAATTTCGACAGGAGCTCCTACGAGCAGTACTTC	CASSYNFDRSSYEQYF
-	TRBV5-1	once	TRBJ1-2	TGCGCCAGCAGCTTACTACAGGGTGGCTATGGCTACACCTTC	CASSLLQGGYGYTF
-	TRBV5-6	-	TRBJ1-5	TGTGCCAGCAGCTTACGGGGTATTGATGGCAATCAGCCCCAGCATTTT	CASSLRGIDGNQPQHF
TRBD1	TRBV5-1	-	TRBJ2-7	TGCGCCAGCAGCATCGACAGGGTCTACGAGCAGTACTTC	CASSIDRVYEQYF
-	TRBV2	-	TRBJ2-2	TGTGCCAGCAGGTCCGGGACTAACACCGGGGAGCTGTTTTTT	CASRSGTNTGELFF